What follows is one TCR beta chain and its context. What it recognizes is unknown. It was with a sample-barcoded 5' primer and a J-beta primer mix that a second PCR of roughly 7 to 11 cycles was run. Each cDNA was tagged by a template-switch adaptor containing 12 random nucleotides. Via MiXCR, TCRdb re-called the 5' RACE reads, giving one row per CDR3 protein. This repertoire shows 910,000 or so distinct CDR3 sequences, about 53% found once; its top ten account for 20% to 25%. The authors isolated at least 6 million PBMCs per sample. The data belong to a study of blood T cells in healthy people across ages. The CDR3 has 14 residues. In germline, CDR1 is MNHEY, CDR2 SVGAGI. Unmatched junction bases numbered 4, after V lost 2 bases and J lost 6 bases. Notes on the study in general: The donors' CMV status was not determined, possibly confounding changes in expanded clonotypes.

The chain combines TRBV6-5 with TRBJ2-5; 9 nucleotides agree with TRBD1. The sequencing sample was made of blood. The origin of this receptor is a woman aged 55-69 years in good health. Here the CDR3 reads CASSYIDRGKTQYF. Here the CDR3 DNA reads TGTGCCAGCAGTTACATCGACAGGGGGAAGACCCAGTACTTC.